The TCR beta chain described here comes from a study of T cells after posttransplantation cyclophosphamide. The germline gives CDR1 SGDLS, CDR2 YYNGEE. The CDR3 consists of 16 residues. The V segment lost 0 bases and the J segment 8 bases; nucleotides outside the gene matches: 9. TCRdb's table, derived via immunoSEQ multiplex PCR, lists solely in-frame clones and lacks some. The sample yields about 22,000 clones, about 86% seen once. Cyclophosphamide on days +3 and +4 followed busulfan-fludarabine conditioning and a marrow graft. The source material was PBMCs, sampled after allogeneic stem cell transplant with posttransplant cyclophosphamide. The receptor was derived from a female patient under 45 who received an allogeneic stem cell transplant from an unrelated donor, was CMV-positive, and had no GVHD. Some of the T cells might come from the graft donor. V gene TRBV9 combines with J gene TRBJ2-1, with TRBD2 identical over 9 bases. The CDR3 loop reads CASSVDAGGPVDEQFF. CDR3 in DNA: TGTGCCAGCAGCGTAGATGCGGGGGGGCCTGTCGATGAGCAGTTCTTC.